This T cell receptor beta chain came from a study of graft-versus-host responses after intestinal transplantation. About the study: Recipients had transplants, and these were multivisceral, liver-intestinal, or isolated intestinal. Each patient got anti-thymocyte globulin induction, then tacrolimus and steroids for roughly 3 years.

Sequencing was performed with immunoSEQ multiplex PCR; in TCRdb, only in-frame clones are kept and a portion is missing. The data hold 100,000 or so clones, with over 75% observed a single time. On this clone: Its antigen is not known.

V gave up 0 bases and J gave up 9 bases, with 9 bases separating them. Germline V lookup: CDR1 GTSNPN, CDR2 SVGIG (reference sequence). The CDR3 contains 12 residues. V and J are TRBV30 and TRBJ1-5, with D possibly TRBD1 on 5 matching bases. The receptor was isolated from a human donor who was the organ donor for an intestinal transplant. Sequencing was performed on unstimulated CD4+ T cells sorted from spleen or lymph node cells, taken before transplant. The CDR3 DNA sequence: TGTGCCTGGAGTGTACTGGGGGGGCCCCAGCATTTT. It is translated as CAWSVLGGPQHF.